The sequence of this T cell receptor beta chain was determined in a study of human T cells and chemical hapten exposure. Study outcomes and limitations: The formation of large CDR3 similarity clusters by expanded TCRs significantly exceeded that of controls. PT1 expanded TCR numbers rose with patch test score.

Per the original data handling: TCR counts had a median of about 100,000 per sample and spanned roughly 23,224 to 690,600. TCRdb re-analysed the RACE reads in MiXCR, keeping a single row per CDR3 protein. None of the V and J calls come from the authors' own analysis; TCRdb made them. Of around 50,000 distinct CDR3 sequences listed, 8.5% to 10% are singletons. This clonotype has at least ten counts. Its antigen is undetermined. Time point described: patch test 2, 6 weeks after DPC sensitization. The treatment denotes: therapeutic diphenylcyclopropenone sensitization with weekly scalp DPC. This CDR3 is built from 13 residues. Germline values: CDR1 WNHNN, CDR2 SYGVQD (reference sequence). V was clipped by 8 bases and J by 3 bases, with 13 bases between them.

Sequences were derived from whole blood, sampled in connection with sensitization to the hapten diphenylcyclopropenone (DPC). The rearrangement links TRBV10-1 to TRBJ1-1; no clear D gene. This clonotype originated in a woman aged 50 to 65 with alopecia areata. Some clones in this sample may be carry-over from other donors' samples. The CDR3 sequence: CASSKQRDTEAFF. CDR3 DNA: TGCGCCAGCTCGAAACAGCGGGACACTGAAGCTTTCTTT.